This T cell receptor (beta chain) was recorded in a study of preoperative IRX-2 immunotherapy in early breast cancer. Clones were sequenced by immunoSEQ multiplex PCR, and TCRdb holds only the in-frame ones, with some missing. Of about 23,000 clones in the sample, around 87% were seen once. This CDR3 has 14 residues. J was trimmed by 2 bases and V by 5 bases; bases with no gene match: 6. Germline loops: CDR1 SGHAT, CDR2 FQNNGV. Treatment denoted: preoperative locoregional IRX-2 cytokine immunotherapy. The chain uses TRBV11-2 and TRBJ2-7; 7 positions agree with TRBD1. This clonotype originated in a human donor with breast cancer. The specimen comprised tumor tissue, sampled after IRX-2 immunotherapy. CDR3 bases: TGTGCCAGCAGCCCCGGGACAGCCACCTACGAGCAGTACTTC. Residues: CASSPGTATYEQYF.